This record covers a single TCR beta chain. Its antigen specificity is not known. Base qualities are missing; no much larger clone stands one base away. The cohort was made up of 666 healthy bone marrow donors. Cohort members were all nominally healthy when sampled, although unrecorded immune exposures were likely present. The donor tested CMV seropositive, placing the donor among the 250 to 300 seropositive members of the cohort. Every donor gave a peripheral blood sample, and the peripheral blood mononuclear cells from that sample were used for TCR beta sequencing. The Qiagen DNeasy Blood Extraction Kit was used to extract genomic DNA from the blood cell samples. The CDR3 sequence holds 17 residues, the cysteine and phenylalanine included. Just CDR3 DNA is preserved here, 51 bases in frame from base 1. V is reduced by 1 base and J by 2 bases, leaving a spacing of 15 bases between them. CDR1 and CDR2 (SEHNR, FQNEAQ) derive from the germline V gene (reference sequence).

This sample is drawn from a study of cytomegalovirus exposure and HLA in healthy donors (TCRdb year 2017). About the full investigation: An earlier analysis of some 620 of the donors reported approximately 300 Gb of sequence data and 95 million to 130 million unique TCR beta sequences obtained from around 170 million T cells. An early release that covered about 600 HLA-typed donors contained around 300 gigabases of sequencing data and tens of millions of unique TCR sequences. The genetic ancestry cluster associated with self-reported Caucasian donors included over 80% of the 398 genotyped donors. The study aimed to test whether cataloging public T cell receptors could reveal signatures of past pathogen exposure. The study profiled the T cell repertoires of under 700 subjects by immunosequencing and related them to cytomegalovirus serostatus. Besides the first cohort of approximately 670 subjects, a separate validation cohort made up of 120 different subjects was used. High-throughput TCR immunosequencing, statistical association of individual TCRs with disease status, and machine learning were combined to predict cytomegalovirus infection status. In a later analysis, previously published TCR beta repertoires from more than 500 donors were re-analyzed and high-resolution HLA genotyping was added so that TCR occurrence patterns could be studied. Rather than drawing on any new phenotypic data, the later analysis identified candidate immune exposures from TCR beta sequences and the way those sequences occurred across donors. An earlier analysis of several hundred of the donors applied high-throughput TCR beta sequencing to assess whether each TCR beta V gene segment acted as functional or pseudogenic. Donor age, sex, ethnicity and CMV serostatus were collected together with the repertoire data. A later genetic analysis took genome-wide SNP genotypes for about 55% of the roughly 700 donors and used that subset as a discovery cohort. All discovery cohort repertoires had been generated using a single sequencing platform. HLA typing covered class I and class II loci at four-digit resolution. The number of donors typed differed by locus, with about 629-630 for A, B, C, DRB1 and DQB1, roughly 550 for DQA1, about 610 for DPA1, and around 430 for DPB1. A handful of DR-DQ haplotypes were handled as single units for association and clustering because linkage in the cohort was strong. Among about 390 genotyped donors of the cohort, an average of 235,054 unique TCR beta nucleotide sequences were sequenced per donor, 15% to 20% of them non-productive. Broader findings and caveats from the paper: The 87-base-pair reads could not distinguish some IMGT-functional V segments, including TRBV6-2 and TRBV6-3, so those segments were excluded. The only immune exposure information available for the cohort was CMV serostatus. An earlier analysis of around 500 of the donors showed that most TCR beta V segments appeared in productive rearrangements either about 87% or about 30% of the time, which broadly matched IMGT annotations. V-gene and J-gene trimming of TCR beta chains was associated with a missense DCLRE1C variant in a later genetic analysis, and the association was replicated in an independent cohort. Because HLA typing was unavailable for some donors at each locus, only the typed subset was used in association tests. A later analysis associated 17,000 or so TCR beta sequences with specific HLA alleles at a false discovery rate of 0.05. In a later analysis, most CMV-associated TCR beta chains were found to appear HLA-restricted, with HLA associations seemingly driven largely by CMV exposure. Most TCR sequences were seen in very few donors, while some public TCRs were found in many individuals. Because counts were too low, 15 to 20 rarely observed V segments, including chromosome 9 orphons, were left out of the earlier analysis of some 640 of the donors. Linkage disequilibrium might explain the correlated functional status among segregating V segments, but an unknown experimental factor could not be ruled out. Three of the identified cytomegalovirus-associated TCR beta chains were confirmed in vitro to be specific for cytomegalovirus antigens. Presence/absence analyses assumed roughly uniform sequencing depth across donors, an assumption that may not hold. A group of highly shared sequence variants was considered likely to be a technical artifact of the sequencing pipeline. In this cohort, only TCR beta chains were sequenced, and detectable features were limited by the absence of alpha or paired-chain data. The classifier was reported to diagnose cytomegalovirus status with high specificity and sensitivity in both the original and validation cohorts. A total of 150 or so TCR beta chains were listed by the study as associated with cytomegalovirus. In a later analysis, several top co-occurrence clusters were reported to appear linked to parvovirus B19, influenza, CMV and Epstein-Barr virus. In a later analysis, HLA-associated TCR beta chains were found to be more clonally expanded and to have lower generation probabilities than equally common non-associated chains. The authors suggested that the approach could potentially be generalized to other disease states and immunological phenotypes. In a later genetic analysis, fewer N-insertions in productive TCRs were reported among donors in an Asian-associated ancestry cluster than the 666-donor mean. A later analysis found that TCR association rates varied across HLA loci, with DRB1 alleles showing the most associated TCRs and HLA-C alleles the fewest. A further reported finding was that TCR beta sequences accurately predicted the HLA-A and HLA-B alleles for most subjects in the first cohort. When HLA alleles, especially DR and DQ, strongly co-occurred, attributing TCR associations to individual alleles was difficult.

The library was made by the immunoSEQ multiplex PCR assay. A mixture of 60 forward primers for TCR Vbeta segments and 13 reverse primers for TCR Jbeta segments was used in the multiplex PCR. The CDR3 region of rearranged TCR beta genes was amplified from genomic DNA with a multiplex PCR assay. The amplified TCR beta libraries were sequenced on the Illumina HiSeq System as 87-base-pair reads. Turning to the authors' computational methods: A later analysis tallied approximately 87 million unique TCR beta chains across the 666 repertoires, and some 12 million of those chains were shared by two or more donors. To remove PCR and sequencing errors, raw reads were error-corrected and collapsed into unique sequences using a nearest-neighbor algorithm that merged closely related sequences. CDR3 sequences were aligned to IMGT reference sequences to assign V, D and J gene segments. For a sequence to be retained, a match of at least six nucleotides was required to both a V gene segment and a J gene segment. A rearrangement was called productive if the CDR3 had no stop codons and remained in frame with V and J, and every other rearrangement was called non-productive. Following IMGT convention, CDR3 was defined as the stretch from the second conserved V-encoded cysteine to the conserved J-encoded phenylalanine. Sequences without an unambiguous match to a single V gene segment were excluded from the earlier analysis of almost 600 of the donors. An earlier analysis of 587 of the donors classified V segments as functional when productive rearrangements were above 56.7% and as segregating when the standard deviation between donors was above 5%. A statistical classification framework was built for diagnosing cytomegalovirus status from the catalog of TCR beta chain sequences. In a later analysis, V and J genes were assigned by comparing TCR nucleotide sequences against IMGT/GENE-DB human TR gene sequences. The TCRdist pipeline was used in a later analysis to assign CDR3 sequences and most-parsimonious VDJ recombination scenarios. A later analysis defined each TCR beta chain by its CDR3 amino acid sequence plus V-gene family, and excluded reads lacking a unique V-gene family. A later analysis removed 550 to 700 highly shared, low-generation-probability nucleotide sequences to deal with suspected cross-contamination and a sequencing artifact. In a later analysis, a clonal expansion index was calculated for each public chain from normalized within-repertoire ranks of inferred template counts. Generation probabilities in a later analysis came from a VDJ recombination model fitted to out-of-frame rearrangements, and those results were checked against IGoR. In a later analysis, hypergeometric tests were used to score TCR-TCR, TCR-HLA and TCR-CMV co-occurrence, with a repertoire-size bias correction applied to TCR pairs. In a later analysis, false discovery rates were estimated by permuting HLA or CMV assignments 20 times. In a later analysis, co-occurring TCRs were grouped with DBSCAN, and TCRdist sequence similarity was added when clustering was performed within HLA-allele-positive subsets. For co-occurrence clustering, repertoires with fewer than 30,000 or more than 120,000 public chains were excluded, along with 4 to 6 repertoires with anomalous nucleotide sharing. As stored in TCRdb, this immuneACCESS dataset retains in-frame rearrangements with V and J assigned. A fraction of the clones does not appear; measured against another copy, unresolved V genes explain less than half of the discrepancy, and the remainder lacks a known reason. V, J and clone size derive from that table, while D and trimming were established from the DNA sequence. For this sample there are some 110,000 clones; 65% to 75% appear just once. The ten largest clones represent over 4% of the sample.

This clonotype originated in a man aged 25 to 45 in good health and CMV-seropositive. The V and J genes are TRBV7-9 and TRBJ1-5, and possibly TRBD1, on 5 matching bases. The specimen was PBMCs. The DNA sequence is given as TGTGCCAGCAGCTTAGTTGTGGGGGGAAGGGGCAATCAGCCCCAGCATTTT. This codes for CASSLVVGGRGNQPQHF.